The 17 T cell receptor beta chains given below trace back to one sample, sequenced in a study of T cells in Graves' hyperthyroidism and ophthalmopathy. Amplification of TCR beta CDR3 regions used RNA as the template. HTBI primers were employed in a first-round RT-PCR of the TCR CDR3. TCRdb re-analysed the multiplex PCR reads in MiXCR, keeping a single row per CDR3 protein. Found here are hundreds of thousands of distinct CDR3 sequences, roughly 14% of them singletons; the top ten hold about 12%. Sequenced material: blood. These receptors came from a man between 18 and 29 years old with Graves' ophthalmopathy.

This clonotype has at least ten counts. This chain joins TRBV7-3 and TRBJ2-5; weak D call: TRBD2 (6 bases). V was trimmed by 1 base and J by 5 bases, leaving 8 bases between them. Germline CDR1 is SGHTA and CDR2 is FQGTGA. CDR3 length equals 13 residues. The CDR3 reads CASSLRGDETQYF. As DNA, the CDR3 is TGTGCCAGCAGCTTAAGGGGGGATGAGACCCAGTACTTC.

This clonotype was seen ten or more times. The chain has TRBV18 and TRBJ2-5; 7 bases line up with TRBD2. The CDR3 contains 14 residues. The ends lost 3 bases at V and 0 bases at J; junction bases unmatched: 1. CDR1 is KGHSH and CDR2 is LQKENI in the germline V gene. CDR3 sequence reads: CASSPAGDQETQYF. CDR3 in DNA: TGTGCCAGCTCACCGGCGGGGGACCAAGAGACCCAGTACTTC.

The table lists this clonotype with many counts. The chain has TRBV20-1 and TRBJ2-3; 7 bases agree with TRBD2. The CDR3 runs 14 residues. Trimming took 4 bases from V and 3 from J; bases not matched to a gene: 7. Per the germline V gene, CDR1 is DFQATT and CDR2 is SNEGSKA (reference sequence). CDR3 coding DNA: TGCAGTGCTATGGTGCGGGAGAATACAGATACGCAGTATTTT. It specifies CSAMVRENTDTQYF.

This clonotype was counted a single time. This could be a read error, since a much larger clone is one nucleotide away. The rearrangement uses TRBV30 and TRBJ1-2; D is unclear. V lost 2 bases and J 2 bases, leaving 18 bases between the germline ends. The CDR3 has 16 amino acids. Germline assignment: CDR1 GTSNPN and CDR2 SVGIG (reference sequence). The CDR3 sequence is CAWSIQLSRANYGYTF. CDR3 DNA: TGTGCCTGGAGTATACAACTCTCTAGAGCGAACTATGGCTACACCTTC.

Comment on this clonotype: At one end the junction does not follow the germline gene, possibly because of a read error. This chain connects TRBV7-9 to TRBJ2-3; 10 bases match TRBD2. The CDR3 is 15 amino acids. CDR1 SEHNR and CDR2 FQNEAQ come from the germline V gene (reference sequence). The CDR3 DNA follows: TGTGCCAGCAGCCATAGCGGGAGGTCCACAGGTACGCAGTATTTT. Residues: CASSHSGRSTGTQYF.

This clonotype showed up just a few times. The V call is TRBV12-5, the J call TRBJ1-5; TRBD1 agrees at 7 bases. Trimming cost V 7 bases and J 0 bases; bases outside gene matches: 12. Germline CDR1 and CDR2: LGHNT and FRNRAP. The CDR3 is 17 amino acids. CDR3 region: CASALIWDSFSNQPQHF. The CDR3 coding sequence is TGTGCTAGTGCCCTGATTTGGGACAGCTTTAGCAATCAGCCCCAGCATTTT.

This chain connects TRBV20-1 to TRBJ1-6; the D gene is possibly TRBD1 (5 bases). This CDR3 has 14 residues. Germline V CDR1 and CDR2: DFQATT, SNEGSKA (reference sequence). Trimming left V 6 bases short and J 5 bases short, with 14 bases between. CDR3 sequence (DNA): TGCAGTGCCCCCCGGCAGGGACATAATTCACCCCTCCACTTT. Translation: CSAPRQGHNSPLHF.

This clonotype came up a few times. The rearrangement joins TRBV2 to TRBJ2-1, with 14 bases that match TRBD2. Unmatched junction bases numbered 3, after V lost 4 bases and J lost 7 bases. From germline, CDR1 is SNHLY and CDR2 FYNNEI. This CDR3 has 15 amino acids. The CDR3 sequence is CASSGTSGGFNEQFF. In DNA form, the CDR3 reads TGTGCCAGCAGTGGGACTAGCGGGGGGTTTAATGAGCAGTTCTTC. The full variable domain, in which reference TRBV2 and TRBJ2-1 provide the parts outside the CDR3, is EPEVTQTPSHQVTQMGQEVILRCVPISNHLYFYWYRQILGQKVEFLVSFYNNEISEKSEIFDDQFSVERPDGSNFTLKIRSTKLEDSAMYFCASSGTSGGFNEQFFGPGTRLTVL.

There are a few counts of this clonotype. The chain recombines TRBV24-1 with TRBJ2-2; TRBD1 matches 8 bases. The V gene end was trimmed by 1 base and the J gene end by 2 bases; junction bases not matched to a gene: 5. Germline V gene lookup returns CDR1 KGHDR and CDR2 SFDVKD. This CDR3 is built from 17 residues. The CDR3 nucleotides read TGTGCCACCAGTGATTTACGGACAGGGAGCAACACCGGGGAGCTGTTTTTT. The encoded protein is CATSDLRTGSNTGELFF.

This clonotype was seen ten or more times. The chain is built from TRBV18 and TRBJ2-1; 9 bases are a match to TRBD1. The CDR3 is 15 residues long. Trimming removed 1 base from V and 8 bases from J; junction bases left unmatched: 6. Germline CDR1 and CDR2: KGHSH and LQKENI. The CDR3 DNA reads as TGTGCCAGCTCACCACGGGACAGGGTAGTGGATGAGCAGTTCTTC. As protein: CASSPRDRVVDEQFF. The complete variable domain, with remaining parts taken from reference TRBV18 and TRBJ2-1, reads NAGVMQNPRHLVRRRGQEARLRCSPMKGHSHVYWYRQLPEEGLKFMVYLQKENIIDESGMPKERFSAEFPKEGPSILRIQQVVRGDSAAYFCASSPRDRVVDEQFFGPGTRLTVL.

This clonotype was counted ten times or more. The rearrangement uses TRBV10-3 and TRBJ2-2; D call uncertain. V was clipped by 2 bases and J by 6 bases, with 4 bases between them. From germline, CDR1 is ENHRY and CDR2 SYGVKD. The CDR3 loop spans 12 amino acids. CDR3 in amino acids: CAISERPGELFF. The CDR3 DNA is TGTGCCATCAGTGAGAGGCCCGGGGAGCTGTTTTTT.

This clonotype appeared many times. The chain joins TRBV6-2 or TRBV6-3 to TRBJ1-1; possible D gene TRBD1, 5 bases. The length of the CDR3 is 14 residues. The germline V gene encodes CDR1 MNHEY and CDR2 SVGEGT. Trimming shortened V by 1 base and J by 4 bases, and 10 bases separated the two germline ends. The CDR3 sequence: CASSYFGGGTEAFF. The DNA for the CDR3 is TGTGCCAGCAGTTACTTCGGGGGGGGCACTGAAGCTTTCTTT.

V gene TRBV18 combines with J gene TRBJ2-3; tentatively, D is TRBD1 (6 bases). Germline V gives CDR1 KGHSH, CDR2 LQKENI. V dropped 4 bases and J dropped 7 bases, with 15 bases sitting between them. This CDR3 contains 14 residues. CDR3 sequence: CASSRTDRSYTQYF. The CDR3 DNA is TGTGCCAGCTCACGAACCGACAGGAGTTATACGCAGTATTTT. Using reference TRBV18 and TRBJ2-3 for the parts outside the CDR3, the full variable domain is NAGVMQNPRHLVRRRGQEARLRCSPMKGHSHVYWYRQLPEEGLKFMVYLQKENIIDESGMPKERFSAEFPKEGPSILRIQQVVRGDSAAYFCASSRTDRSYTQYFGPGTRLTVL.

This clonotype was recorded many times. The gene calls are TRBV2 and TRBJ2-7; D is uncertain. This CDR3 spans 11 amino acids. Per germline, CDR1 SNHLY and CDR2 FYNNEI. Trimming stripped 4 bases from V and 12 bases from J, with 13 bases between. The CDR3, as DNA: TGTGCCAGCAGTGCCGACCGCGTCGGGTACTTC. The encoded protein is CASSADRVGYF.

J is TRBJ2-1 and V is TRBV20-1, with TRBD2 matching 9 bases. The CDR3 length is 16 residues. The trim removed 6 bases at V and 9 bases at J, leaving 18 bases unmatched. CDR1 and CDR2 from the germline V gene are DFQATT and SNEGSKA (reference sequence). The CDR3 nucleotides read TGCAGTGCGATTAGGGCTAGCGGGATCCGAATTGGTGAGCAGTTCTTC. Amino acid sequence: CSAIRASGIRIGEQFF.

The sample holds a few counts of this clonotype. The rearrangement joins TRBV19 to TRBJ2-3, with 10 bases lining up with TRBD2. CDR1 and CDR2 (germline): LNHDA, SQIVND (reference sequence). The CDR3 spans 15 residues. The ends lost 6 bases at V and 1 base at J; junction bases unmatched: 4. Written as DNA, the CDR3 is TGTGCCAGTAGAATAACTAGCGGGGGCACAGATACGCAGTATTTT. The encoded protein is CASRITSGGTDTQYF.

Notes on this clonotype: A much larger clone differs by one base, so this may be a read error. The chain employs TRBV6-1 and TRBJ2-7, with D tentatively TRBD1 (6 bases). The germline V gene has CDR1 MNHNS and CDR2 SASEGT. Trimming took 6 bases from V and 2 from J, leaving 26 bases between them. The CDR3 contains 18 residues. The CDR3 nucleotides are TGTGCCAGCAGATCGACTCCCGGCCGGGACAACCAACCCTACGAGCAGTACTTC. Its protein is CASRSTPGRDNQPYEQYF.